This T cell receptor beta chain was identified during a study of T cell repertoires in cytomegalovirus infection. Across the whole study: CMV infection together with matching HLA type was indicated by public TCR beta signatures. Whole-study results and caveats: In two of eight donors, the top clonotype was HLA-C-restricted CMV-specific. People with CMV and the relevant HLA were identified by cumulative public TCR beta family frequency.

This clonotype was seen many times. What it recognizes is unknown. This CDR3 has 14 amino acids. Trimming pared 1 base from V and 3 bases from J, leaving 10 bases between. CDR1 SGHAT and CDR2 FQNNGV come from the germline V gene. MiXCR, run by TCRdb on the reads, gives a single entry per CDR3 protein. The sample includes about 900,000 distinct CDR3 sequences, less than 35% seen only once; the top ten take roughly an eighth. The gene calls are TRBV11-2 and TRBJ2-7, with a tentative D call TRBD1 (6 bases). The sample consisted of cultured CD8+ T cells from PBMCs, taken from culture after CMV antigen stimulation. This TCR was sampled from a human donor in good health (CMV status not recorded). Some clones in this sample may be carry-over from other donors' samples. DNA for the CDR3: TGTGCCAGCAGCTTAGCAGGGGCCCTCTACGAGCAGTACGTC. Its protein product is CASSLAGALYEQYV.